This T cell receptor (beta chain) was sequenced for a study of T cells in Graves' hyperthyroidism and ophthalmopathy. Whole-study results and caveats: Appearing also in blood were most of the thyroid clonotypes expanded above 0.001. Onset of ophthalmopathy came a median around 7.1 months after the model predicted it.

The authors deemed Graves' hyperthyroidism stable absent ophthalmopathy progression within 18 months. This clonotype was seen ten or more times. Its antigen is still unknown. The TCR beta CDR3 regions underwent amplification using RNA transcripts as the source. A first-round RT-PCR of the TCR CDR3 used the HTBI primer set. MiXCR was run by TCRdb on the multiplex PCR reads, yielding one entry per CDR3 protein. The data show approximately 560,000 distinct CDR3 sequences, with under 60% seen just once and nearly 8.5% held by the top ten. The CDR3 sequence is 13 residues long. V gave up 3 bases and J gave up 2 bases, with 8 bases separating them.

The chain recombines TRBV12-3 or TRBV12-4 with TRBJ2-7; D possibly uses TRBD1 or TRBD2 (5 bases each). Sequencing was carried out using peripheral blood or thyroid tissue (not recorded which). The receptor comes from a woman younger than 30 with Graves' hyperthyroidism. CDR3 protein: CASSFEGTYEQYF. CDR3 nucleotides: TGTGCCAGCAGTTTCGAGGGGACCTACGAGCAGTACTTC.